This T cell receptor beta chain was documented in a study of shared clonotypes between healthy human individuals. Study-level points and caveats: Lower generation probabilities were found for non-shared clonotypes than for those shared by all four donors. Clonotypes that were shared across a handful of donors made up about 4.5% of naive CD4 clonotypes.

To note about this clone: Antigen unknown.

Method: immunoSEQ multiplex PCR; TCRdb's copy keeps in-frame clones and lacks some. The table records about 980,000 clones, over 60% of them present only once. CDR1 SGHNT and CDR2 YYREEE come from the germline V gene (reference sequence). Trimming removed 0 bases at V and 8 bases at J, with 9 bases between. This CDR3 is 14 amino acids long. The chain carries TRBV5-4 and TRBJ1-6; no clear D. The sequencing input was memory CD4+ T cells sorted from blood. Sample subset: CD45RA-negative fraction. The sequence was collected from a man aged 18 to 30 in good health. The CDR3 loop reads CASSLETRDSPLHF. For the CDR3, the DNA is TGTGCCAGCAGCTTGGAGACAAGGGATTCACCCCTCCACTTT.